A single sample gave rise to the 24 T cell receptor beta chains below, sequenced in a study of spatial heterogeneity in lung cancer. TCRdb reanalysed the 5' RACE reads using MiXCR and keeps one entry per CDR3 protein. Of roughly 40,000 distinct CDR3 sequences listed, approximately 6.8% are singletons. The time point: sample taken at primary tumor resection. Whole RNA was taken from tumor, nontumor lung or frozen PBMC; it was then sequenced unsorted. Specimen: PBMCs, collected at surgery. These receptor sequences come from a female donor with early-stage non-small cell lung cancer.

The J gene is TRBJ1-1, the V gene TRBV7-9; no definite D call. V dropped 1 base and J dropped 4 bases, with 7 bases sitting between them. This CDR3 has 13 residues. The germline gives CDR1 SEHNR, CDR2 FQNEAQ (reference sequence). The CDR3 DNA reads TGTGCCAGCAGCTTAGGCACAAGCACTGAAGCTTTCTTT. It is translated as CASSLGTSTEAFF.

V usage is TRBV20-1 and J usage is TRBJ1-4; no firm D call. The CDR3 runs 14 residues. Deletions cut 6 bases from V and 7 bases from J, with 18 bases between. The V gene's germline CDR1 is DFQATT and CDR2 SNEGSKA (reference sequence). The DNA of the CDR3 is TGCAGTGCAACCGCTCAGAGTCAGCGTGAAAAACTGTTTTTT. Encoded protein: CSATAQSQREKLFF.

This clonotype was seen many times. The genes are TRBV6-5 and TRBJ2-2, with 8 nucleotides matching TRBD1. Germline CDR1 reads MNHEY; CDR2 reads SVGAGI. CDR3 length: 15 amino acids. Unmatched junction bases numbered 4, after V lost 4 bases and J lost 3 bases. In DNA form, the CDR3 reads TGTGCCAGCAGTTCGACAGGGGAGCACACCGGGGAGCTGTTTTTT. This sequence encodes CASSSTGEHTGELFF.

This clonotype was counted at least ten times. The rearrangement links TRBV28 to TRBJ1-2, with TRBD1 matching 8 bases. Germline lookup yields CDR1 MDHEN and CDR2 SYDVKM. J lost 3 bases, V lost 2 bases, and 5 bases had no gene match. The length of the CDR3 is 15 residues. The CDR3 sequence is CASSLTRGRDYGYTF. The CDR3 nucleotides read TGTGCCAGCAGTTTAACCAGGGGGCGGGACTATGGCTACACCTTC.

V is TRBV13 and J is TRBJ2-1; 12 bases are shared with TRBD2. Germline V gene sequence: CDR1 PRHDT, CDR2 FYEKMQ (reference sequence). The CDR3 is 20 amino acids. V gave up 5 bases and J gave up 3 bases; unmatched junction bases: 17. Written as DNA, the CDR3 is TGTGCCAGCAGCCGACTAGCGGGGGCCGCGGCTCCCGAACTCTACAATGAGCAGTTCTTC. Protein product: CASSRLAGAAAPELYNEQFF.

The CDR3 DNA is TGTGCCAGTCTTATCACTAGCGGGGGGGTAAATGAGCAGTTCTTC. Translation gives CASLITSGGVNEQFF. The chain is built from TRBV12-3 or TRBV12-4 and TRBJ2-1, with 13 bases that match TRBD2. J lost 7 bases, V lost 9 bases, and 9 bases had no gene match. CDR3 length equals 15 residues.

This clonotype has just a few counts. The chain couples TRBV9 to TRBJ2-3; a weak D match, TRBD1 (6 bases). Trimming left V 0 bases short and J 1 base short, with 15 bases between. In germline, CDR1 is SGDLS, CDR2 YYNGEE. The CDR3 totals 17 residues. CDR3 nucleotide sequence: TGTGCCAGCAGCGTAGAGGGGGTTGCGTTCGGCACAGATACGCAGTATTTT. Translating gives CASSVEGVAFGTDTQYF. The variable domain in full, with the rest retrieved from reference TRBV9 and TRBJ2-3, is DSGVTQTPKHLITATGQRVTLRCSPRSGDLSVYWYQQSLDQGLQFLIQYYNGEERAKGNILERFSAQQFPDLHSELNLSSLELGDSALYFCASSVEGVAFGTDTQYFGPGTRLTVL.

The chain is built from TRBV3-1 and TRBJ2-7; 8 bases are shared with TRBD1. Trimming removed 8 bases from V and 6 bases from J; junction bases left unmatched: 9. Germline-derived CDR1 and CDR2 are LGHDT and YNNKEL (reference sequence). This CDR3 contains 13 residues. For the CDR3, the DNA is TGTGCCAGCGGCTGGACAGGGCGTCTCGAGCAGTACTTC. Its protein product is CASGWTGRLEQYF.

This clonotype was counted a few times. The CDR3 is CASSYYNARQGTDTQYF. The CDR3 DNA sequence: TGTGCCAGCAGTTACTACAACGCTCGACAGGGCACAGATACGCAGTATTTT. The rearrangement uses TRBV6-2 or TRBV6-3 and TRBJ2-3; a possible D gene is TRBD1 (6 bases). V lost 1 base to trimming and J lost 1 base, with 15 bases between them. CDR1 and CDR2 from the germline V gene are MNHEY and SVGEGT. The CDR3 contains 17 residues.

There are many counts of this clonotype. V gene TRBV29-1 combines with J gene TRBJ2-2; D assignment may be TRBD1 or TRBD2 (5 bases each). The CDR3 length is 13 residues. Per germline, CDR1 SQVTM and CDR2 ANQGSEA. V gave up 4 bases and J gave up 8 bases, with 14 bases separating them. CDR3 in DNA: TGCAGCGTTGGGGGACCGACGGCGGGGGAGCTGTTTTTT. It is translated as CSVGGPTAGELFF.

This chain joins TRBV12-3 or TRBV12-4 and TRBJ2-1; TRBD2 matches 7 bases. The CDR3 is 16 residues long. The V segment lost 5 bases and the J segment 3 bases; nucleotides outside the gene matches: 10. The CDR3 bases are TGTGCCAGCAGTAGACCGGGACTACCAGTCTACAATGAGCAGTTCTTC. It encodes CASSRPGLPVYNEQFF.

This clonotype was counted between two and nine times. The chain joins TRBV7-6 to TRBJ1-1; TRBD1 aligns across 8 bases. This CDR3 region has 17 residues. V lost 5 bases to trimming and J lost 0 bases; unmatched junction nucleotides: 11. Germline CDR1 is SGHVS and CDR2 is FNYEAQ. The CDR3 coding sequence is TGTGCCAGCAGCATTTTACCGGGACAGGAGATGAACACTGAAGCTTTCTTT. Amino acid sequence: CASSILPGQEMNTEAFF.

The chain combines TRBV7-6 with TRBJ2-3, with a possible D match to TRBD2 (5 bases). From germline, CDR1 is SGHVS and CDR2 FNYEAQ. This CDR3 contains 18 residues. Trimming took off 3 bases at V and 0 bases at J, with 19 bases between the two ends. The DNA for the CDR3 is TGTGCCAGCAGCTTGCCACCATCGACTACTTATAGCACAGATACGCAGTATTTT. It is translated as CASSLPPSTTYSTDTQYF.

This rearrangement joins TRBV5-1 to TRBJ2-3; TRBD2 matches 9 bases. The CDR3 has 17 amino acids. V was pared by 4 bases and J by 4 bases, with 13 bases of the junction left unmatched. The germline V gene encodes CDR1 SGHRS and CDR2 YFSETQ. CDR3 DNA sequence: TGCGCCAGCAGCCCGGGACTAGCCAAGAGACCCGCAGATACGCAGTATTTT. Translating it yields CASSPGLAKRPADTQYF.

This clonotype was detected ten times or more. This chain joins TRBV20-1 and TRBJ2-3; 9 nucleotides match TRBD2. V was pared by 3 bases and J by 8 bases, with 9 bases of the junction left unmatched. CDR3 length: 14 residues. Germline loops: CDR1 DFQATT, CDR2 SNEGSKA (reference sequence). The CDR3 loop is CSASLPGLAGTQYF. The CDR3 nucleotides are TGCAGTGCTAGTCTTCCGGGACTAGCAGGTACGCAGTATTTT.

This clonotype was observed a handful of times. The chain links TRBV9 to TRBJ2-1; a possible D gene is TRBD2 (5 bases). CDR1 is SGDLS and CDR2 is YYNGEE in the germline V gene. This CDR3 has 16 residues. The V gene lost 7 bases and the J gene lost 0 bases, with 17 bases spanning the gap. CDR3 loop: CASQKGPGSSYNEQFF. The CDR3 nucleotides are TGTGCCAGCCAAAAAGGGCCGGGGAGCTCCTACAATGAGCAGTTCTTC.

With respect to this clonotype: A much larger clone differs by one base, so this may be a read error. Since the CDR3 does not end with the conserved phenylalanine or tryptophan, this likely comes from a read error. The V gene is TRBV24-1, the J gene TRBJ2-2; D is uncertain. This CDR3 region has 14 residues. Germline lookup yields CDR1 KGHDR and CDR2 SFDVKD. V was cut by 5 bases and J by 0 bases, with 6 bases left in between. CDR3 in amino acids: CATSARTNTGELFS. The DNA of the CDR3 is TGTGCCACCAGTGCCAGGACGAACACCGGGGAGCTGTTTTCT.

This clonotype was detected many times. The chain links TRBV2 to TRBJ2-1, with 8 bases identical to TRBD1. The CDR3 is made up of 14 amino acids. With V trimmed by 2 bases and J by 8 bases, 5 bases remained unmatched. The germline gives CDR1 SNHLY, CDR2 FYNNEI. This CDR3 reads CASSEQGARDEQFF. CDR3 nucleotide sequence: TGTGCCAGCAGTGAACAGGGGGCGAGGGATGAGCAGTTCTTC.

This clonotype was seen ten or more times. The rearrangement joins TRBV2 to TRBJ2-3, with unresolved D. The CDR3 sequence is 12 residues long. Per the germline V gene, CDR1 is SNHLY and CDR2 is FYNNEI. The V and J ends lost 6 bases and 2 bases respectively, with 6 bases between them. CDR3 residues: CASSRSTDTQYF. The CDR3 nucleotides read TGTGCCAGCAGCAGGTCCACAGATACGCAGTATTTT.

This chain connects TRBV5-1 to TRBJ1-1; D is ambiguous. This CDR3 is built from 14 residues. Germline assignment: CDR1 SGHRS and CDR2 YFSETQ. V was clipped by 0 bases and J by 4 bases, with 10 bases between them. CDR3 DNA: TGCGCCAGCAGCTTGGTAAGGGTCAGCACTGAAGCTTTCTTT. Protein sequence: CASSLVRVSTEAFF.

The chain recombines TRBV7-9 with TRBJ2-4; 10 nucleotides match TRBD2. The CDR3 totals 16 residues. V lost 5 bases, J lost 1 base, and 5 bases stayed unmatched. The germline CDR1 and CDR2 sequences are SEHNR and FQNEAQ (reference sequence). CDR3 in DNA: TGTGCCAGCAGCCCGCTAGCGGGGGAGGCCAAAAACATTCAGTACTTC. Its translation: CASSPLAGEAKNIQYF.

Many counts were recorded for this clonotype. The DNA of the CDR3 is TGTGCCAGCAGCTTTTCGGACAGGACGTACAATGAGCAGTTCTTC. Translating gives CASSFSDRTYNEQFF. The chain combines TRBV7-2 with TRBJ2-1; 7 nucleotides match TRBD1. V was clipped by 3 bases and J by 4 bases; unmatched bases: 6. Germline V gene lookup returns CDR1 SGHTA and CDR2 FQGNSA. There are 15 residues in the CDR3.

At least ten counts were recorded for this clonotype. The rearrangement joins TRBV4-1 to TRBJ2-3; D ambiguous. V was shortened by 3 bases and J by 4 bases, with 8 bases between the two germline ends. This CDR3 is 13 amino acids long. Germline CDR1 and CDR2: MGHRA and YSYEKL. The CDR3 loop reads CASSQETADTQYF. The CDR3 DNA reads TGCGCCAGCAGCCAGGAGACGGCAGATACGCAGTATTTT.

DNA of the CDR3: TGCAGTGCTGTCGCGGGAGGGGATAACTATGGCTACACCTTC. It translates to CSAVAGGDNYGYTF. The chain recombines TRBV20-1 with TRBJ1-2, with D perhaps matching TRBD1 (5 bases). CDR3 length equals 14 residues. Germline V CDR1 and CDR2: DFQATT, SNEGSKA (reference sequence). V lost 5 bases and J lost 1, with 14 bases in between.